This TCR beta chain was identified during a study of cytomegalovirus exposure and HLA in healthy donors. Whole-study findings and limits: Later analysis showed most CMV-associated TCR beta chains appearing HLA-restricted.

This clone was counted once. Its target is unknown. Both 60 Vbeta primers and 13 Jbeta primers went into the PCR. The repertoire was sequenced with immunoSEQ multiplex PCR; TCRdb's copy has only in-frame clones and lacks some. The sample lists roughly 200,000 clones, 9.5% occurring once. The CDR3 length is 16 residues. From germline, CDR1 is MNHNY and CDR2 SVGAGI (reference sequence). This receptor was identified in a woman aged 25 to 45 in good health and CMV-seropositive. V is TRBV6-6 and J is TRBJ2-5; TRBD2 matches at 11 bases. TRBJ2-7 matches the DNA end more closely, so the J call is doubtful. The specimen sequenced was PBMCs. CDR3 protein: CASRLAGGLLPYEQYF. As DNA, the CDR3 is TGTGCCAGCAGGTTAGCGGGAGGGCTTCTTCCCTACGAGCAGTACTTC.